This T cell receptor beta chain was sequenced in a study of T cell repertoires in cytomegalovirus infection. Across the study: Carrying CMV and the relevant HLA type showed in public TCR beta signatures. Study-level results: Ex vivo, HLA-C-restricted CMV-specific TCR beta clonotypes prevailed over the rest of the response.

V shed 5 bases, J shed 6 bases, and the junction held 4 bases outside the gene matches. From germline, CDR1 is SEHNR and CDR2 FQNEAQ (reference sequence). CDR3 size: 12 residues. The table lists this clonotype with many counts. What it recognizes is unknown. Each CDR3 protein is one row after TCRdb ran MiXCR on the reads. The sample holds around 530,000 distinct CDR3 sequences, roughly 29% seen once. This chain joins TRBV7-9 and TRBJ2-7, with 7 bases aligning to TRBD2. Sequencing was performed on PBMCs. This TCR was recovered from a human donor in good health (CMV status not recorded). Some clones in this sample may be carry-over from other donors' samples. DNA of the CDR3: TGTGCCAGCAGCCCGACTAGCCGCGAGCAGTACTTC. The encoded protein is CASSPTSREQYF.